Below, 32 T cell receptor beta chains from the same sample are listed, as sequenced in a study of blood T cell repertoires in COVID-19. Only in-frame clones appear in the TCRdb table, and some are missing; sequencing was by immunoSEQ multiplex PCR. The data hold under 90,000 clones, with approximately 80% observed a single time. Sequencing was carried out using peripheral blood. These TCRs come from a human donor in a cohort sampled during active COVID-19.

The rearrangement joins TRBV30 to TRBJ2-7, with TRBD1 matching 8 bases. This CDR3 region has 14 residues. J lost 4 bases, V lost 4 bases, and 9 bases had no gene match. CDR1 is GTSNPN and CDR2 is SVGIG in the germline V gene (reference sequence). CDR3 bases: TGTGCCTGGACCCCCGACAGGGGAATATACGAGCAGTACTTC. It yields the protein CAWTPDRGIYEQYF. Filled out from reference TRBV30 and TRBJ2-7, the complete variable domain reads SQTIHQWPATLVQPVGSPLSLECTVEGTSNPNLYWYRQAAGRGLQLLFYSVGIGQISSEVPQNLSASRPQDRQFILSSKKLLLSDSGFYLCAWTPDRGIYEQYFGPGTRLTVT.

In DNA form, the CDR3 reads TGTGCCAGCAAGGACAGGAGGAACTATGGCTACACCTTC. It is translated as CASKDRRNYGYTF. V and J are TRBV9 and TRBJ1-2; TRBD1 matches 7 bases. After removal of 6 bases from V and 2 bases from J, the junction contained 4 bases not matched to a gene. This CDR3 is built from 13 residues. Germline V CDR1 and CDR2: SGDLS, YYNGEE. Full variable domain (missing parts from reference TRBV9 and TRBJ1-2): DSGVTQTPKHLITATGQRVTLRCSPRSGDLSVYWYQQSLDQGLQFLIQYYNGEERAKGNILERFSAQQFPDLHSELNLSSLELGDSALYFCASKDRRNYGYTFGSGTRLTVV.

V is TRBV2 and J is TRBJ1-1, with TRBD1 identical over 11 bases. The trim removed 8 bases at V and 5 bases at J, leaving 7 bases unmatched. Germline loops: CDR1 SNHLY, CDR2 FYNNEI. This CDR3 region has 14 residues. CDR3 DNA: TGTGCCAGCGGCGGACAGGGGGCAGGAACTGAAGCTTTCTTT. Translating it yields CASGGQGAGTEAFF.

This clone has more than one count but fewer than ten. The gene calls are TRBV4-1 and TRBJ2-1, with 14 nucleotides matching TRBD2. This CDR3 is 18 amino acids long. Per the germline V gene, CDR1 is MGHRA and CDR2 is YSYEKL. Trimming removed 0 bases from V and 5 bases from J; junction bases left unmatched: 6. The CDR3 region has the DNA TGCGCCAGCAGCCAAGAACCATCGGGACTAGCGGGGGACAATGAGCAGTTCTTC. Translating it yields CASSQEPSGLAGDNEQFF.

The rearrangement links TRBV18 to TRBJ1-5; 8 bases agree with TRBD1. CDR3 length: 16 residues. J lost 0 bases, V lost 4 bases, and 5 bases had no gene match. The germline gives CDR1 KGHSH, CDR2 LQKENI. This CDR3 reads CASSLDRDYSNQPQHF. The DNA for the CDR3 is TGTGCCAGCTCACTGGACAGGGACTATAGCAATCAGCCCCAGCATTTT.

This clone was seen a handful of times. The chain employs TRBV30 and TRBJ2-3; the D gene is possibly TRBD2 (5 bases). V lost 7 bases and J 5 bases, leaving 7 bases between the germline ends. The CDR3 is made up of 10 amino acids. Germline V CDR1 and CDR2: GTSNPN, SVGIG (reference sequence). The CDR3 DNA reads TGTGCCTTAGAGGGAGATACGCAGTATTTT. This gives the protein CALEGDTQYF.

The gene calls are TRBV18 and TRBJ1-5, with D possibly being TRBD1 (6 bases). Germline CDR1 reads KGHSH; CDR2 reads LQKENI. With 5 bases removed from V and 7 bases from J, the gap between germline ends came to 15 bases. The CDR3 extends over 14 amino acids. CDR3 loop: CASSAGQSAQPQHF. CDR3 nucleotide sequence: TGTGCCAGCTCAGCCGGACAGTCAGCGCAGCCCCAGCATTTT. The full variable domain, with the rest looked up from reference TRBV18 and TRBJ1-5, is NAGVMQNPRHLVRRRGQEARLRCSPMKGHSHVYWYRQLPEEGLKFMVYLQKENIIDESGMPKERFSAEFPKEGPSILRIQQVVRGDSAAYFCASSAGQSAQPQHFGDGTRLSIL.

The chain employs TRBV27 and TRBJ2-3, with D perhaps matching TRBD1 (5 bases). The CDR3 has 16 residues. Trimming shortened V by 7 bases and J by 3 bases, and 20 bases separated the two germline ends. Germline values: CDR1 MNHEY, CDR2 SMNVEV (reference sequence). In DNA form, the CDR3 reads TGTGCCAGCACCCCAGGGTCCCCCTTGGGTACAGATACGCAGTATTTT. Encoded protein: CASTPGSPLGTDTQYF.

This clone came up a few times. The chain employs TRBV5-5 and TRBJ2-1, with TRBD1 matching over 11 bases. The CDR3 totals 15 residues. Germline values: CDR1 SGHKS, CDR2 YYEKEE (reference sequence). V lost 4 bases to trimming and J lost 5 bases; unmatched junction nucleotides: 5. CDR3 nucleotide sequence: TGTGCCAGCAGCCCGGGACAGGGGGTGGACAATGAGCAGTTCTTC. This sequence encodes CASSPGQGVDNEQFF.

The table lists this clone with a few counts. Additional DNA sequences in this sample encode the identical CDR3. The chain couples TRBV18 to TRBJ1-5; 9 bases are shared with TRBD1. This CDR3 has 14 residues. Trimming removed 3 bases from V and 4 bases from J; junction bases left unmatched: 1. Germline V CDR1 and CDR2: KGHSH, LQKENI. The CDR3 DNA sequence: TGTGCCAGCTCACCGACAGGGGGAAATCAGCCCCAGCATTTT. It codes for CASSPTGGNQPQHF.

V is TRBV19 and J is TRBJ2-2, with 7 bases fitting TRBD1. V shed 4 bases and J 6 bases; nucleotides not matched to a gene: 2. CDR1 is LNHDA and CDR2 is SQIVND in the germline V gene (reference sequence). The CDR3 has 13 amino acids. This CDR3 is CASSRRGPGELFF. As DNA, the CDR3 is TGTGCCAGTAGTAGAAGGGGGCCCGGGGAGCTGTTTTTT.

This clone has a single count. This sequence joins TRBV25-1 and TRBJ2-1; TRBD1 matches 9 bases. The CDR3 runs 13 residues. Germline assignment: CDR1 MGHDK and CDR2 SYGVNS. V dropped 8 bases and J dropped 5; count of bases not matched to a gene: 4. The CDR3 sequence is CASLRTGDNEQFF. CDR3 nucleotides: TGTGCCAGCCTCCGGACAGGGGACAATGAGCAGTTCTTC. Full variable domain (remainder filled in from reference TRBV25-1 and TRBJ2-1): EADIYQTPRYLVIGTGKKITLECSQTMGHDKMYWYQQDPGMELHLIHYSYGVNSTEKGDLSSESTVSRIRTEHFPLTLESARPSHTSQYLCASLRTGDNEQFFGPGTRLTVL.

The chain has TRBV6-5 and TRBJ1-2, with 7 bases lining up with TRBD1. Germline-derived CDR1 and CDR2 are MNHEY and SVGAGI. The CDR3 has 14 residues. Germline trimming cut 2 bases from V and 4 bases from J; bases unmatched to any gene: 4. CDR3 loop: CASSYSGQAYGYTF. DNA for the CDR3: TGTGCCAGCAGTTACAGTGGACAGGCCTATGGCTACACCTTC.

The gene calls are TRBV5-1 and TRBJ2-1; tentative D call: TRBD2 (5 bases). Germline CDR1 SGHRS, CDR2 YFSETQ. Trimming took 0 bases from V and 5 from J, leaving 9 bases between them. This CDR3 is 14 amino acids long. CDR3 sequence (DNA): TGCGCCAGCAGCTTGGCTCCGGGGAACAATGAGCAGTTCTTC. It is translated as CASSLAPGNNEQFF.

This clone was counted a few times. Here the CDR3 DNA reads TGTGCCAGCAGCTCTCGGGTCGAGGGTGGCTACACCTTC. It is translated as CASSSRVEGGYTF. The gene calls are TRBV7-2 and TRBJ1-2; D call uncertain. This CDR3 has 13 residues. Germline-derived CDR1 and CDR2 are SGHTA and FQGNSA. Trimming left V 4 bases short and J 7 bases short, with 13 bases between. Complete variable domain (other parts from reference TRBV7-2 and TRBJ1-2): GAGVSQSPSNKVTEKGKDVELRCDPISGHTALYWYRQSLGQGLEFLIYFQGNSAPDKSGLPSDRFSAERTGGSVSTLTIQRTQQEDSAVYLCASSSRVEGGYTFGSGTRLTVV.

The gene calls are TRBV29-1 and TRBJ1-1; no reliable D call. The CDR3 has 13 amino acids. Germline V gives CDR1 SQVTM, CDR2 ANQGSEA. V was cut by 3 bases and J by 3 bases, with 11 bases left in between. CDR3 bases: TGCAGCGTTGATAGTCTCGGAGACACTGAAGCTTTCTTT. Translated, it gives CSVDSLGDTEAFF.

The J gene is TRBJ2-3, the V gene TRBV3-1 (or the pseudogene TRBV3-2); D may be TRBD2 (5 bases). V lost 4 bases, J lost 2 bases, and 19 bases lay in between. CDR1 is LGHDT, CDR2 YNNKEL, per germline (reference sequence). There are 17 residues in the CDR3. In DNA, the CDR3 is TGTGCCAGCAGCCGCCGGTCCATACGTGACTACACAGATACGCAGTATTTT. Its translation: CASSRRSIRDYTDTQYF.

The gene calls are TRBV6-4 and TRBJ2-3; 9 positions agree with TRBD2. CDR3 length equals 15 residues. Looked up from germline, CDR1 is MRHNA and CDR2 is SNTAGT. V gave up 3 bases and J gave up 3 bases; unmatched junction bases: 4. The CDR3 bases are TGTGCCAGCAGTGAGGCGGGAGGGCGAACAGATACGCAGTATTTT. As protein: CASSEAGGRTDTQYF.

A few counts support this clone. The gene calls are TRBV6-1 and TRBJ1-1, with D perhaps matching TRBD1 (5 bases). V was clipped by 1 base and J by 1 base, with 7 bases between them. The germline gives CDR1 MNHNS, CDR2 SASEGT. The CDR3 runs to 14 residues. CDR3 bases: TGTGCCAGCAGTGAAGGGGGCACGAACACTGAAGCTTTCTTT. It codes for CASSEGGTNTEAFF.

The rearrangement links TRBV7-2 to TRBJ2-6, with D uncertain. The length of the CDR3 is 16 residues. Deletions cut 1 base from V and 0 bases from J, with 7 bases between. Germline V gene sequence: CDR1 SGHTA, CDR2 FQGNSA. CDR3: CASSLDRVSGANVLTF. The CDR3 DNA sequence: TGTGCCAGCAGCTTAGACCGGGTCTCTGGGGCCAACGTCCTGACTTTC.

The chain has TRBV7-3 and TRBJ1-6; TRBD1 might be the D (5 bases). The CDR3 sequence is 15 residues long. Trimming took off 0 bases at V and 5 bases at J, with 8 bases between the two ends. CDR1 and CDR2 from the germline V gene are SGHTA and FQGTGA. The CDR3 sequence: CASSLTGVDNSPLHF. DNA of the CDR3: TGTGCCAGCAGCTTAACAGGGGTGGATAATTCACCCCTCCACTTT.

The chain couples TRBV19 to TRBJ1-2, with D possibly TRBD1 on 5 matching bases. The length of the CDR3 is 14 residues. V lost 0 bases and J lost 5, with 10 bases in between. The germline V gene has CDR1 LNHDA and CDR2 SQIVND (reference sequence). Written as DNA, the CDR3 is TGTGCCAGTAGTATAGAAGGGACTCGATATGGCTACACCTTC. Its translation is CASSIEGTRYGYTF.

J is TRBJ2-2 and V is TRBV10-1; 8 nucleotides agree with TRBD2. In germline, CDR1 is WNHNN, CDR2 SYGVQD (reference sequence). The CDR3 is 17 residues long. The J segment lost 7 bases and the V segment lost 4 bases, leaving 14 bases of the junction unmatched. The CDR3 sequence: CASSGASGSNVGGELFF. CDR3 coding DNA: TGCGCCAGCAGTGGGGCTAGCGGGTCAAATGTCGGCGGGGAGCTGTTTTTT.

This clone was detected only a few times. The chain is built from TRBV6-2 or TRBV6-3 and TRBJ2-7; TRBD2 might be the D (6 bases). The V end lost 2 bases, the J end lost 11 bases, and 22 bases lay between the germline ends. The length of the CDR3 is 15 residues. Germline V gene data show CDR1 as MNHEY and CDR2 as SVGEGT. CDR3 protein: CASSYIGSGASDEYF. The CDR3 DNA is TGTGCCAGCAGTTACATTGGCTCCGGGGCTAGCGATGAGTACTTC.

V usage is TRBV6-5 and J usage is TRBJ1-5, with a tentative D call TRBD1 (6 bases). This CDR3 has 15 residues. The ends were cut back, 2 bases at V and 9 bases at J, with 17 bases in the middle. Per germline, CDR1 MNHEY and CDR2 SVGAGI. CDR3 DNA sequence: TGTGCCAGCAGTTACGGCGGGGGGCCGGGGGCGCCCCAGCATTTT. Translating it yields CASSYGGGPGAPQHF.

This chain links TRBV11-2 with TRBJ1-1; perhaps TRBD1 as D (6 bases). Germline values: CDR1 SGHAT, CDR2 FQNNGV. V lost 2 bases and J lost 1, with 11 bases in between. The CDR3 is made up of 15 amino acids. CDR3: CASSLSGTPNTEAFF. CDR3 DNA: TGTGCCAGCAGCTTATCTGGGACACCGAACACTGAAGCTTTCTTT.

This clone was seen only once. The chain carries TRBV7-8 and TRBJ2-7; 10 bases align to TRBD1. Germline CDR1 SGHVS, CDR2 FQNEAQ. The CDR3 is made up of 17 amino acids. V shed 5 bases and J 6 bases; nucleotides not matched to a gene: 16. CDR3 region: CASSLRQGANVRPEQYF. As DNA, the CDR3 is TGTGCCAGCAGCCTAAGACAGGGGGCGAATGTTCGTCCCGAGCAGTACTTC.

The chain recombines TRBV3-1 (or the pseudogene TRBV3-2) with TRBJ2-3, with TRBD2 matching 10 bases. Germline trimming cut 10 bases from V and 3 bases from J; bases unmatched to any gene: 7. The CDR3 totals 14 residues. Germline V gives CDR1 LGHDT, CDR2 YNNKEL (reference sequence). In DNA, the CDR3 is TGTGCCACCGAAGCGGGGGGGCATACAGATACGCAGTATTTT. It codes for CATEAGGHTDTQYF.

This chain links TRBV7-9 with TRBJ1-5; TRBD1 matches 9 bases. Losses at the gene ends were 6 bases for V and 4 bases for J; bases not matched to a gene: 4. Germline V lookup: CDR1 SEHNR, CDR2 FQNEAQ (reference sequence). This CDR3 spans 14 amino acids. This CDR3 is CASSAGTGNQPQHF. CDR3 sequence (DNA): TGTGCCAGCAGTGCCGGGACAGGGAATCAGCCCCAGCATTTT.

J is TRBJ2-7 and V is TRBV6-2 or TRBV6-3; perhaps TRBD2 as D (5 bases). CDR1 and CDR2 (germline): MNHEY, SVGEGT. V lost 6 bases to trimming and J lost 3 bases, with 12 bases between them. This CDR3 spans 13 amino acids. Here the CDR3 reads CASSLYRDYEQYV. DNA of the CDR3: TGTGCCAGCAGCTTATACCGGGACTACGAGCAGTACGTC.

The rearrangement links TRBV9 to TRBJ1-1; D might be TRBD1 (6 bases). CDR1 SGDLS and CDR2 YYNGEE come from the germline V gene. The V end lost 0 bases, the J end lost 4 bases, and 13 bases lay between the germline ends. This CDR3 spans 15 amino acids. CDR3 sequence: CASSVAGVRGTEAFF. As DNA, the CDR3 is TGTGCCAGCAGCGTAGCAGGGGTTCGGGGCACTGAAGCTTTCTTT.

This clone showed up just a few times. The rearrangement joins TRBV7-9 to TRBJ2-5; unclear D gene. V gave up 5 bases and J gave up 0 bases, with 7 bases separating them. Germline-derived CDR1 and CDR2 are SEHNR and FQNEAQ (reference sequence). The CDR3 runs 13 residues. The CDR3 region is CASSQLDQETQYF. The CDR3 DNA sequence: TGTGCCAGCAGCCAGCTAGACCAAGAGACCCAGTACTTC. Together with reference TRBV7-9 and TRBJ2-5, the CDR3 gives the full variable domain: DTGVSQNPRHKITKRGQNVTFRCDPISEHNRLYWYRQTLGQGPEFLTYFQNEAQLEKSRLLSDRFSAERPKGSFSTLEIQRTEQGDSAMYLCASSQLDQETQYFGPGTRLLVL.